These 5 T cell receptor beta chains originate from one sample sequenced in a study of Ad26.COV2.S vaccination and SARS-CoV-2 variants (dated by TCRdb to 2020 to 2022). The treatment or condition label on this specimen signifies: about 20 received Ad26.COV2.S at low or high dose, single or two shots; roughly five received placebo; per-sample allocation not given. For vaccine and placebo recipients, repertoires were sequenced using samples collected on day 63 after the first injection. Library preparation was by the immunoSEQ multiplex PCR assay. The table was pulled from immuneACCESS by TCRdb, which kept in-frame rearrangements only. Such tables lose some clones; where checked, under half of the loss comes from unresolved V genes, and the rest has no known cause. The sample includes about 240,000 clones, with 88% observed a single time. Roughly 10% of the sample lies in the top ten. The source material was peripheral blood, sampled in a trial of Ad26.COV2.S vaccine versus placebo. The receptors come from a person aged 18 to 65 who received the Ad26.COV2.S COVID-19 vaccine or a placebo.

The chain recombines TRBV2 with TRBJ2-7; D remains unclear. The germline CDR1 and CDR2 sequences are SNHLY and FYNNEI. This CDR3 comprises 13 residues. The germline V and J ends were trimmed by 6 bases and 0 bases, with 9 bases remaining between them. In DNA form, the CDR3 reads TGTGCCAGCAGGGAGACAAACTCCTACGAGCAGTACTTC. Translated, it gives CASRETNSYEQYF.

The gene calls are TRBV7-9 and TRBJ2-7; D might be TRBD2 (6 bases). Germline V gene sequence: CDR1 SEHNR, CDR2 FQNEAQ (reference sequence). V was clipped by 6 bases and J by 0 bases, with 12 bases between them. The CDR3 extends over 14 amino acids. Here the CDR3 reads CASSTLGGSYEQYF. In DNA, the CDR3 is TGTGCCAGCAGTACCTTGGGGGGCTCCTACGAGCAGTACTTC.

The CDR3 loop reads CASSYSWGTLDEAQHF. The CDR3 nucleotides are TGTGCCAGCAGTTACTCATGGGGGACACTCGATGAGGCCCAGCATTTT. This chain links TRBV6-2 or TRBV6-3 with TRBJ1-5; a weak D match, TRBD1 (6 bases). V lost 0 bases and J lost 11, with 20 bases in between. CDR1 is MNHEY, CDR2 SVGEGT, per germline. The CDR3 length is 16 residues.

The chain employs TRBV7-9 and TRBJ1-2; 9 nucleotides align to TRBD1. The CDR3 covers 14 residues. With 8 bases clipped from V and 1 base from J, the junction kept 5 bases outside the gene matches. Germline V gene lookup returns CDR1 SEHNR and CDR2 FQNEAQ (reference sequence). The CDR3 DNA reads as TGTGCCAGCGAAAAGGGACAGGGTAACTATGGCTACACCTTC. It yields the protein CASEKGQGNYGYTF.

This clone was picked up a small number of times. The CDR3 nucleotides are TGTGCCAGCAGCTTCCTCGGGGAGCTGTTTTTT. Its translation: CASSFLGELFF. V and J are TRBV5-6 and TRBJ2-2; D is uncertain. The CDR3 has 11 amino acids. CDR1 is SGHDT, CDR2 YYEEEE, per germline. V lost 2 bases, J lost 7 bases, and 3 bases lay in between.